The rows below give T cell receptor beta chains drawn from one sample of a study of T cells in Graves' hyperthyroidism and ophthalmopathy. TCRdb ran MiXCR on the multiplex PCR reads and lists one entry per CDR3 protein. This repertoire shows about 320,000 distinct CDR3 sequences, approximately 17% found once; its top ten account for approximately 33%. Sequences were obtained from blood. All receptors come from a young man with Graves' hyperthyroidism. Both conserved end residues are part of each CDR3. D genes are given only for firm matches. Where a row states a size, it is once, few, many or the class of an expanded clone; other rows omit it.

D | J | length | V | size | DNA | CDR3
NA | TRBJ1-2 | 14 | TRBV3-1 | few | TGTGCCAGCAGCCAATCCGGGGAGGGGAATGGCTACACCTTC | CASSQSGEGNGYTF
NA | TRBJ1-1 | 12 | TRBV2 | many | TGTGCCAGCCACAGGGATTACACTGAAGCTTTCTTT | CASHRDYTEAFF
NA | TRBJ1-1 | 12 | TRBV19 | few | TGTGCCAGTAGGATGTTCGGCACTGAAGCTTTCTTT | CASRMFGTEAFF
TRBD1 | TRBJ1-1 | 16 | TRBV27 | many | TGTGCCAGCAGTCGAGCGACAGGGGGAATGAACACTGAAGCTTTCTTT | CASSRATGGMNTEAFF
NA | TRBJ2-7 | 15 | TRBV6-1 | NA | TGTGCCAGCAGTAGGGGGGATCAGGTTCTCCACGAGCAGTACTTC | CASSRGDQVLHEQYF
TRBD2 | TRBJ2-7 | 19 | TRBV11-2 | many | TGTGCCAGCAGCTCCCTCCGGACTAGCGGGAGGACCCCCTCCTACGAGCAGTACTTC | CASSSLRTSGRTPSYEQYF
TRBD2 | TRBJ2-7 | 15 | TRBV20-1 | many | TGCAGTGCTACCCCCCGCGGACTAGCGGCCTACGAGCAGTACTTC | CSATPRGLAAYEQYF
NA | TRBJ2-5 | 13 | TRBV5-1 | many | TGCGCCAGCTCCCGGACCCCACAAGAGACCCAGTACTTC | CASSRTPQETQYF
NA | TRBJ2-1 | 16 | TRBV25-1 | few | TGTGCCAGCAGTGAATCAGGGACGGCAAAGAGTTATGAGCAGTTCTTC | CASSESGTAKSYEQFF
NA | TRBJ2-6 | 16 | TRBV29-1 | once | TGCAGCGCGCTCCCCTTCCAGAGCTCTGGGGCCAACGTCCTGACTTTC | CSALPFQSSGANVLTF
TRBD1 | TRBJ2-7 | 14 | TRBV28 | NA | TGTGCCAGCAGTTTCAGACAGGGGGCCGACGAGCAGTACTTC | CASSFRQGADEQYF
TRBD2 | TRBJ2-2 | 15 | TRBV28 | many | TGTGCCAGCAGAATCGGGACTAGAGACACCGGGGAGCTGTTTTTT | CASRIGTRDTGELFF
NA | TRBJ1-3 | 16 | TRBV3-1 | NA | TGTGCCAGCAGCCCTGAAGCCAGGGAGGCTGGAAACACCATATATTTT | CASSPEAREAGNTIYF
NA | TRBJ2-3 | 14 | TRBV7-2 | many | TGTGCCAGCAGCTCGCAGGGGACCGGGGTTACGCAGTATTTT | CASSSQGTGVTQYF
TRBD1 | TRBJ2-3 | 13 | TRBV20-1 | few | TGCAGTGCGAGGCACAGGGGTGGAGATACGCAGTATTTT | CSARHRGGDTQYF
NA | TRBJ2-7 | 10 | TRBV4-2 | few | TGTGCCAACCCGGAGCGGAAGCAGTACTTC | CANPERKQYF
NA | TRBJ1-1 | 12 | TRBV12-3/TRBV12-4 | many | TGTGCCAGCAGTTTTTGGGGCACTGAAGCTTTCTTT | CASSFWGTEAFF
TRBD2 | TRBJ2-7 | 14 | TRBV11-2 | many | TGTGCCAGCAGTTCTAGCGGGAGGGCCCTCGAGCAGTACTTC | CASSSSGRALEQYF
NA | TRBJ1-4 | 16 | TRBV29-1 | NA | TGCAGCGTTGTGGGAAGCGAGAAAGGGGTTTGGGAAAAACTGTTTTTT | CSVVGSEKGVWEKLFF
NA | TRBJ2-1 | 16 | TRBV5-1 | NA | TGCGCCAGCAGCTTTGGAAGGGGTAACACCTACAATGAGCAGTTCTTC | CASSFGRGNTYNEQFF
NA | TRBJ2-1 | 16 | TRBV5-1 | NA | TGCGCCAGCAGCTTGGGTATGCGGGCTACTTACAATGAGCAGTTCTTC | CASSLGMRATYNEQFF
TRBD1 | TRBJ1-3 | 14 | TRBV10-3 | NA | TGTGCCATCAAATTCGGGACAGCTGGAAACACCATATATTTT | CAIKFGTAGNTIYF
TRBD2 | TRBJ2-3 | 15 | TRBV24-1 | many | TGTGCCACCAGTGATGCGGCCCCGGGGGGGGATACGCAGTATTTT | CATSDAAPGGDTQYF
NA | TRBJ2-2 | 12 | TRBV20-1 | NA | TGCAGTGCAGCCCGTCATGAGGGGGAGCTGTTTTTT | CSAARHEGELFF
NA | TRBJ2-7 | 12 | TRBV9 | NA | TGTGCCAGCAGCTCATCGTCCTGGGAGCAGTACTTC | CASSSSSWEQYF
NA | TRBJ1-4 | 12 | TRBV6-1 | NA | TGTGCCAGCAGTGAGGCTAATGAAAAACTGTTTTTT | CASSEANEKLFF
NA | TRBJ2-3 | 13 | TRBV15 | many | TGTGCCACGTTATCTAGCGGCACAGATACGCAGTATTTT | CATLSSGTDTQYF
TRBD2 | TRBJ2-1 | 23 | TRBV7-9 | NA | TGTGCCAGCAGCTTAGGCAGGAATATACGGGGACTAGCGGGAGGGTCACCTCAACATGAGCAGTTCTTC | CASSLGRNIRGLAGGSPQHEQFF
TRBD2 | TRBJ2-7 | 15 | TRBV13 | few | TGTGCCAGCAGCTTCAGGACTAGCGGGGTCTACGAGCAGTACTTC | CASSFRTSGVYEQYF
TRBD2 | TRBJ2-3 | 14 | TRBV29-1 | NA | TGCAGCGTGGAGACTAGCGGGAATCCAAATACGCAGTATTTT | CSVETSGNPNTQYF
NA | TRBJ2-3 | 15 | TRBV13 | many | TGTGCCAGCAGCCCCGACTCGCCAAGAGCAGATACGCAGTATTTT | CASSPDSPRADTQYF
TRBD1 | TRBJ1-2 | 15 | TRBV3-1 | many | TGTGCCAGCAGCACCATACCAGGGGGCGCCGATGGCTACACCTTC | CASSTIPGGADGYTF
TRBD2 | TRBJ2-5 | 14 | TRBV3-1 | many | TGTGCCAGCACCCGATTCGGGACTAAAGAGACCCAGTACTTC | CASTRFGTKETQYF
TRBD1 | TRBJ2-2 | 18 | TRBV12-3/TRBV12-4 | NA | TGTGCCAGCAGTTTTATTACGAGGGACAGGCAAAACACCGGGGAGCTGTTTTTT | CASSFITRDRQNTGELFF
TRBD2 | TRBJ2-1 | 15 | TRBV5-1 | many | TGTGCCAGCTCCCTTGGGACTAGCGGGAACAATGAGCAGTTCTTC | CASSLGTSGNNEQFF
NA | TRBJ2-1 | 11 | TRBV7-2 | many | TGTGCCAGCGGGCCGAGGGGTGAGCAGTTCTTC | CASGPRGEQFF
TRBD1 | TRBJ1-2 | 14 | TRBV13 | NA | TGTGCCAGCAGCTTGGACAGGGGGGACTATGGCTACACCTTC | CASSLDRGDYGYTF
TRBD2 | TRBJ2-3 | 17 | TRBV5-8 | many | TGTGCCAGCAGCGCTAGCGGGAGTACTACAAGCACAGATACGCAGTATTTT | CASSASGSTTSTDTQYF
NA | TRBJ2-2 | 13 | TRBV5-1 | NA | TGCGCCAGCAGCTTGGCCAACACCGGGGAGCCGTTTTTT | CASSLANTGEPFF
NA | TRBJ1-3 | 17 | TRBV10-3 | few | TGTGCCATCAGTGAGGGGACGGGACGGCGCTCTGGAAACACCATATATTTT | CAISEGTGRRSGNTIYF
NA | TRBJ2-2 | 15 | TRBV12-3/TRBV12-4 | many | TGTGCCAGCAGTTTAAGTGGGGGCTCGGCCGGGGAGCTGTTTTTT | CASSLSGGSAGELFF
TRBD2 | TRBJ2-2 | 16 | TRBV6-1 | many | TGTGCCAGCAGGGTAGCGGGAGGGCGAAACACCGGGGAGCTGTTTTTT | CASRVAGGRNTGELFF
NA | TRBJ2-7 | 12 | TRBV29-1 | few | TGCAGCGTAAGCGCAACAGGGCACGAGCAGTACTTC | CSVSATGHEQYF
TRBD2 | TRBJ2-1 | 18 | TRBV11-2 | many | TGTGCCAGCAGCTTATATTACTCTAGCGGGAGTTCCTACAATGAGCAGTTCTTC | CASSLYYSSGSSYNEQFF
NA | TRBJ2-2 | 15 | TRBV11-2 | many | TGTGCCAGCAGCCCTCGATGGGGGGACACCGGGGAGCTGTTTTTT | CASSPRWGDTGELFF
NA | TRBJ1-1 | 14 | TRBV18 | many | TGTGCCAGCTCAACCCGGAACGGCCACACTGAAGCTTTCTTT | CASSTRNGHTEAFF
NA | TRBJ2-1 | 14 | TRBV11-3 | many | TGTGCCAGCAGCTTAGGCCCCTCCTACAATGAGCAGTTCTTC | CASSLGPSYNEQFF